This T cell receptor (beta chain) was recorded in a study of blood T cells in healthy people across ages. In its sample, this clonotype was seen a few times. Antigen unknown. The CDR3 spans 15 residues. The V and J ends lost 4 bases and 2 bases, in that order; junction bases with no gene match: 5. In germline, CDR1 is LNHNV, CDR2 YYDKDF (reference sequence). A second PCR, run for roughly 7 to 11 cycles, used a sample-barcoded 5' primer plus a J-beta primer mix. In TCRdb, the 5' RACE reads were re-called with MiXCR into one record per CDR3 protein. The table records some 920,000 distinct CDR3 sequences, 51% of them present only once. General study findings and limits: Conclusively comparing naive with antigen-experienced cells was impossible with unsorted PBMCs. Expanded clonotype shifts may have been confounded, as the donors had an unknown CMV status.

The chain employs TRBV15 and TRBJ2-3, with 8 nucleotides matching TRBD2. This TCR derives from a woman in her sixties or seventies in good health. The sequencing input was blood. CDR3 coding DNA: TGTGCCACCAGCACCCGGGGGGGATTCACAGATACGCAGTATTTT. Residues: CATSTRGGFTDTQYF.